These 5 T cell receptor beta chains originate from one sample sequenced in a study of beta chain features in type 1 diabetes. Study-level points and caveats: Patients with Type 1 diabetes showed moderately but significantly shorter TCRB CDR3s in all four CD4+ subsets.

The authors reverse transcribed all of the isolated RNA, so sequencing captured expressed TCRB transcripts. Using immunoSEQ multiplex PCR, the repertoire was profiled, and TCRdb retains in-frame clones only, with some absent. The sample carries a few hundred thousand clones, about 13% recorded once. Which antigens these TCRs recognize remains unknown. Source material: naive CD4+ T cells from blood. The receptors come from a woman between 18 and 30 years old with type 1 diabetes.

The rearrangement links TRBV18 to TRBJ2-1, with D possibly TRBD2 on 6 matching bases. CDR3 size: 13 residues. Looked up from germline, CDR1 is KGHSH and CDR2 is LQKENI. The V gene lost 3 bases and the J gene lost 12 bases, with 15 bases spanning the gap. The CDR3 protein is CASSPFFPRGQFF. The CDR3 DNA sequence: TGTGCCAGCTCACCCTTTTTTCCGCGGGGGCAGTTCTTC.

This clone was seen only a few times. The chain carries TRBV30 and TRBJ2-7; D is perhaps TRBD2 (5 bases). The CDR3 is made up of 12 amino acids. Deletions cut 6 bases from V and 0 bases from J, with 9 bases between. The germline V gene encodes CDR1 GTSNPN and CDR2 SVGIG (reference sequence). The CDR3 DNA sequence: TGTGCCTGCGTACGGGGCTCCTACGAGCAGTACTTC. Its translation is CACVRGSYEQYF.

This clone turned up a few times. The chain is built from TRBV28 and TRBJ2-7, with D possibly matching TRBD1 (6 bases). This CDR3 is built from 16 residues. Germline V gene data show CDR1 as MDHEN and CDR2 as SYDVKM. V lost 5 bases to trimming and J lost 0 bases, with 17 bases between them. This CDR3 is CASSPSHGQSSYEQYV. In nucleotides, the CDR3 is TGTGCCAGCAGTCCTTCCCATGGACAGAGCTCCTACGAGCAGTACGTC.

The chain is built from TRBV5-1 and TRBJ2-3; D possibly corresponds to TRBD1 (5 bases). The length of the CDR3 is 13 residues. V lost 4 bases and J lost 3, with 9 bases in between. Germline V gives CDR1 SGHRS, CDR2 YFSETQ. The CDR3 DNA is TGCGCCAGCAGCCAGGGTTTAACAGATACGCAGTATTTT. This sequence encodes CASSQGLTDTQYF.

This clone was picked up a small number of times. The V and J genes are TRBV20-1 and TRBJ1-1; D ambiguous. Germline CDR1 DFQATT, CDR2 SNEGSKA (reference sequence). There are 10 residues in the CDR3. The CDR3 sequence: CSAGYTEAFF. The CDR3 bases are TGCAGCGCGGGGTACACTGAAGCTTTCTTT.